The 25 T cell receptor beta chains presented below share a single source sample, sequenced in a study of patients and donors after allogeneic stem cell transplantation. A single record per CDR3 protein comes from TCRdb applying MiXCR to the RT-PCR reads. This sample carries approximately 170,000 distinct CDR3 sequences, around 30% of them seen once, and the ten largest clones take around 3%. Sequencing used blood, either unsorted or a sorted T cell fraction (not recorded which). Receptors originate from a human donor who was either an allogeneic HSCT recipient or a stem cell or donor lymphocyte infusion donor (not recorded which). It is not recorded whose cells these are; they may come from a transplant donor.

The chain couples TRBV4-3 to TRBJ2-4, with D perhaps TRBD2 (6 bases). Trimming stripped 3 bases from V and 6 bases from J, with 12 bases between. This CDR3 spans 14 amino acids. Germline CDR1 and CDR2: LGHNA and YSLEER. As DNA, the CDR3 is TGCGCCAGCAGCCAGGTCCCGGGGGTAAACATTCAGTACTTC. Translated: CASSQVPGVNIQYF.

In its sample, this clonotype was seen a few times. The CDR3: CASRKLPEGSNQPQHF. DNA of the CDR3: TGTGCCAGCAGGAAGCTCCCGGAGGGGAGCAATCAGCCCCAGCATTTT. The J gene is TRBJ1-5, the V gene TRBV12-3 or TRBV12-4; TRBD1 might be the D (5 bases). CDR3 length: 16 amino acids. The V end lost 6 bases, the J end lost 1 base, and 16 bases lay between the germline ends.

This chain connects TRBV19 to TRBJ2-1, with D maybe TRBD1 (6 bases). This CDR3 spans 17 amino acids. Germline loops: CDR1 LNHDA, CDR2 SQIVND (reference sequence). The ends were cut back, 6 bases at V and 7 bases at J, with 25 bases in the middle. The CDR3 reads CASSRFYSRDTKNEQFF. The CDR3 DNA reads TGTGCCAGTAGCCGCTTTTATTCCCGGGACACCAAGAATGAGCAGTTCTTC.

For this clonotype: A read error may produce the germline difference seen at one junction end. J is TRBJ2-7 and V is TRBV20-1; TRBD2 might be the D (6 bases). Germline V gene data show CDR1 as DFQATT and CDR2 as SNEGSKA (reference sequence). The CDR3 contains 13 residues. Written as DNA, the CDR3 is TGCAGTGCTAGAGTACCGGGAGCGGGCGAGCAGCACTTC. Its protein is CSARVPGAGEQHF.

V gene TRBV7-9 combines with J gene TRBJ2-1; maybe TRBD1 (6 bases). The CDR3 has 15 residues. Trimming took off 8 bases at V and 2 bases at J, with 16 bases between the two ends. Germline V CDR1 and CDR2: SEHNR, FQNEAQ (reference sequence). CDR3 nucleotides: TGTGCCAGCTCCCCACAGGGTCCCCCCTACAATGAGCAGTTCTTC. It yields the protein CASSPQGPPYNEQFF.

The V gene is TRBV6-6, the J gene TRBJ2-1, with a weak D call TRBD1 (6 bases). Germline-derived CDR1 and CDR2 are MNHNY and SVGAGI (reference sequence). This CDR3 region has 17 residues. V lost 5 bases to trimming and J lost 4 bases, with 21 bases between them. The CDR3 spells CASSPSQGEGRYNEQFF. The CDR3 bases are TGTGCCAGCAGTCCGTCACAGGGTGAAGGGCGGTACAATGAGCAGTTCTTC.

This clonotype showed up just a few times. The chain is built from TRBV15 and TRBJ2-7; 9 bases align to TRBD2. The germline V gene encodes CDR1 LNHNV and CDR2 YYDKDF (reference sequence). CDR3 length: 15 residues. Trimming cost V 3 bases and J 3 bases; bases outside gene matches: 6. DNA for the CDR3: TGTGCCACCAGCAGCGGGGTAGCGGGAGTCTACGAGCAGTACTTC. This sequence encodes CATSSGVAGVYEQYF.

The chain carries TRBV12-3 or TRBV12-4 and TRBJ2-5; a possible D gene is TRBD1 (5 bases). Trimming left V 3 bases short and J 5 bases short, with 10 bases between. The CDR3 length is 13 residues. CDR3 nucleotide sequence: TGTGCCAGCAGTTTCCAGGGTGAGGAGACCCAGTACTTC. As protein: CASSFQGEETQYF.

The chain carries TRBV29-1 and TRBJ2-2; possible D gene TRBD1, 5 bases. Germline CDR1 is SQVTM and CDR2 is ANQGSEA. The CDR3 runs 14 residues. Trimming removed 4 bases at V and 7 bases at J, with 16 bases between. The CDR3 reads CSVAFSGQGGELFF. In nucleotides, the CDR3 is TGCAGCGTTGCATTCTCGGGCCAGGGCGGGGAGCTGTTTTTT.

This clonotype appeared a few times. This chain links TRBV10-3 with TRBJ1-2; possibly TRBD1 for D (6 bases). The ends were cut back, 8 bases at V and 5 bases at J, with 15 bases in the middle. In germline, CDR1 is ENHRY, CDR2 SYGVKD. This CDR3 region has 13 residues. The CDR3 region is CAIHPGVGYGYTF. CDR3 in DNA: TGTGCCATCCACCCAGGGGTGGGGTATGGCTACACCTTC.

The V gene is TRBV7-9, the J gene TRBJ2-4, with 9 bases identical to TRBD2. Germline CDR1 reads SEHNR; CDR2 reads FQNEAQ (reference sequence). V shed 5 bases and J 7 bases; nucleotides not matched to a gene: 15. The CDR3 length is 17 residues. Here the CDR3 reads CASSGNSGSGRRNIQYF. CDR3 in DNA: TGTGCCAGCAGCGGCAATAGCGGGAGTGGTCGCCGGAACATTCAGTACTTC.

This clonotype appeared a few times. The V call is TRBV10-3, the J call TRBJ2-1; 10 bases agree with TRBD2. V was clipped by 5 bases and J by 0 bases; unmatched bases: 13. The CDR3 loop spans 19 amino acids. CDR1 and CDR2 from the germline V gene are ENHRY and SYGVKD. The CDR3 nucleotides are TGTGCCATCAGTCACTCTTCGGGACCTAGCGGGAGCTCCTACAATGAGCAGTTCTTC. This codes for CAISHSSGPSGSSYNEQFF.

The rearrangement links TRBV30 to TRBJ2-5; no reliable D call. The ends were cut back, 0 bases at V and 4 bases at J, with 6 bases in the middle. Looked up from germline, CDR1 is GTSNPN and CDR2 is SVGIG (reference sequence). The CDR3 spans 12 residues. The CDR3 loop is CAWSVWGETQYF. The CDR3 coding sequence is TGTGCCTGGAGTGTTTGGGGAGAGACCCAGTACTTC.

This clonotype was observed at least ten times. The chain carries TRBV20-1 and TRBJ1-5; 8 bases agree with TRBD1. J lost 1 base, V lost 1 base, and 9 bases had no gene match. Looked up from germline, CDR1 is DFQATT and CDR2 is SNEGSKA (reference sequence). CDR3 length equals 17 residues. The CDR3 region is CSARVIQGVLSNQPQHF. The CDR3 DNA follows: TGCAGTGCTAGAGTTATACAGGGGGTCCTGAGCAATCAGCCCCAGCATTTT.

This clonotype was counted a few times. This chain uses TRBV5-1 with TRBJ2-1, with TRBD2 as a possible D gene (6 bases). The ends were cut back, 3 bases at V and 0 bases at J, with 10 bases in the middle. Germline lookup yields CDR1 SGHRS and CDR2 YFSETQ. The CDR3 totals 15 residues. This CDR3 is CASSWDFSSYNEQFF. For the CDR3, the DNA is TGCGCCAGCAGCTGGGACTTCAGCTCCTACAATGAGCAGTTCTTC. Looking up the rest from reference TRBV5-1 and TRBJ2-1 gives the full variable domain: KAGVTQTPRYLIKTRGQQVTLSCSPISGHRSVSWYQQTPGQGLQFLFEYFSETQRNKGNFPGRFSGRQFSNSRSEMNVSTLELGDSALYLCASSWDFSSYNEQFFGPGTRLTVL.

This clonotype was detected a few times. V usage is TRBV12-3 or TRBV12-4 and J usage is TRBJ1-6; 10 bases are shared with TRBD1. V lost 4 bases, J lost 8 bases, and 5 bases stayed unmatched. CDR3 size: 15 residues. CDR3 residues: CASSSWTGGDSPLHF. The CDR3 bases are TGTGCCAGCAGTTCCTGGACAGGGGGGGATTCACCCCTCCACTTT.

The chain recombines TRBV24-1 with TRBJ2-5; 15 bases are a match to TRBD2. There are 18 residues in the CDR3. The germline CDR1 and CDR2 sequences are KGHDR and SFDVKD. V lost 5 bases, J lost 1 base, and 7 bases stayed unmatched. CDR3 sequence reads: CATSGTSGRAVAQETQYF. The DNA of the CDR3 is TGTGCCACCAGTGGGACTAGCGGGAGGGCGGTAGCCCAAGAGACCCAGTACTTC.

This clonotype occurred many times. The CDR3 nucleotides read TGCAGTGCTAGAGCGGTAGGGGGCGGTTTGGGAAATTCACCCCTCCACTTT. This gives the protein CSARAVGGGLGNSPLHF. This chain joins TRBV20-1 and TRBJ1-6; 7 positions match TRBD1. CDR1 and CDR2 from the germline V gene are DFQATT and SNEGSKA (reference sequence). The CDR3 is made up of 17 amino acids. V was clipped by 1 base and J by 7 bases; unmatched bases: 13.

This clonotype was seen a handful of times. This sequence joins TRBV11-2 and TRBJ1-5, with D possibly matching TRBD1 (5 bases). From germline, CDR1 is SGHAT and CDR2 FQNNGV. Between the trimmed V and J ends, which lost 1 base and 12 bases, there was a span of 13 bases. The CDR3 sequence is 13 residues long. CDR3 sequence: CASSLGRERLQHF. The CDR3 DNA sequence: TGTGCCAGCAGCTTAGGCAGGGAACGGCTCCAGCATTTT.

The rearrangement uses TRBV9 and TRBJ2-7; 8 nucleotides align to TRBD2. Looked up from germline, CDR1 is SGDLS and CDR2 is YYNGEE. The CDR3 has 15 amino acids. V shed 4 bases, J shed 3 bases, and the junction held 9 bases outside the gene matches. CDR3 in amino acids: CASSPTLGTSYEQYF. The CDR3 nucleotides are TGTGCCAGCAGCCCGACTTTGGGGACTAGCTACGAGCAGTACTTC.

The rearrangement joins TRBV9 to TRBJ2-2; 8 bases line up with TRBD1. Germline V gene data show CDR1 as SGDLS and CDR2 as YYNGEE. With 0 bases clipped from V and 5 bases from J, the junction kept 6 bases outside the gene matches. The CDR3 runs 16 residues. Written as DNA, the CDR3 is TGTGCCAGCAGCGTAGGGACAGGGTGTCGGACCGGGGAGCTGTTTTTT. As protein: CASSVGTGCRTGELFF.

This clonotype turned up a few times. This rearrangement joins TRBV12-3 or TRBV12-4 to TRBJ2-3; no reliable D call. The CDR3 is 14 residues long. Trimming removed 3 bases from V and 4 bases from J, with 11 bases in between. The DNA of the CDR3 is TGTGCCAGCAGTTTGACCGTGGAGCCAGATACGCAGTATTTT. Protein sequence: CASSLTVEPDTQYF.

CDR3: CASSGRLGVGETQYF. CDR3 sequence (DNA): TGTGCCAGCAGCGGACGGTTGGGTGTGGGAGAGACCCAGTACTTC. This sequence joins TRBV9 and TRBJ2-5; D unresolved. Germline CDR1 and CDR2: SGDLS and YYNGEE. CDR3 size: 15 residues. The V gene lost 3 bases and the J gene lost 4 bases, with 16 bases spanning the gap.

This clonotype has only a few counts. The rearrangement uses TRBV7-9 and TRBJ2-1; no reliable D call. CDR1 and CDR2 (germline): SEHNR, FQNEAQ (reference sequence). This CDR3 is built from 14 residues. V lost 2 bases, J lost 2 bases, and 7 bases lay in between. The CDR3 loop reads CASSLLETYNEQFF. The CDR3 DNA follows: TGTGCCAGCAGCTTACTAGAAACCTACAATGAGCAGTTCTTC.

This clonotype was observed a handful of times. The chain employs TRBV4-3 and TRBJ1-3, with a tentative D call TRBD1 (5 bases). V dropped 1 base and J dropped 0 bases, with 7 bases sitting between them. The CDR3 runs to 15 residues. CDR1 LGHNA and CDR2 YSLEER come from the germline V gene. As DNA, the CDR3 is TGCGCCAGCAGCCAAGGACAGAGCTCTGGAAACACCATATATTTT. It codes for CASSQGQSSGNTIYF.